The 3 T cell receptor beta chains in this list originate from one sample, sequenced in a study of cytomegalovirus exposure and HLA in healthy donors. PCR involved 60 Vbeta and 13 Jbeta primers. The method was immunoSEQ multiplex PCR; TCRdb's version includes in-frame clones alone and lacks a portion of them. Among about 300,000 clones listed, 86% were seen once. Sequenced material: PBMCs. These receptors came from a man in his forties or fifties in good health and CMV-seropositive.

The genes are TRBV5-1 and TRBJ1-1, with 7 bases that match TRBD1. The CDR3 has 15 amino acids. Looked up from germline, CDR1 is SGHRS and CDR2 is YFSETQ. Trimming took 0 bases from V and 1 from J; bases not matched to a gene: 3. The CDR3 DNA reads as TGCGCCAGCAGCTTGGTAGGGGGCGAGAACACTGAAGCTTTCTTT. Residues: CASSLVGGENTEAFF. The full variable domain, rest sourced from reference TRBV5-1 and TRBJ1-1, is KAGVTQTPRYLIKTRGQQVTLSCSPISGHRSVSWYQQTPGQGLQFLFEYFSETQRNKGNFPGRFSGRQFSNSRSEMNVSTLELGDSALYLCASSLVGGENTEAFFGQGTRLTVV.

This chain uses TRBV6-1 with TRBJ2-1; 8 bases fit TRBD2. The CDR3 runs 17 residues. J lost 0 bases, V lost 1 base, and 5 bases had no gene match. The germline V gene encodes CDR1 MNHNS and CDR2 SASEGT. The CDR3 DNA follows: TGTGCCAGCAGTGAAGAGGGGAGCGGGAGCTCCTACAATGAGCAGTTCTTC. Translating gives CASSEEGSGSSYNEQFF.

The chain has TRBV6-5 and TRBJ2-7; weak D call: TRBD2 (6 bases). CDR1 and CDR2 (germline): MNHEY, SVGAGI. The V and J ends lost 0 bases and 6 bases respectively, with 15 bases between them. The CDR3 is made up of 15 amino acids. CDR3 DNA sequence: TGTGCCAGCAGTTACTCGGTTCAGTCCGGGGGCGAGCAGTACTTC. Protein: CASSYSVQSGGEQYF.